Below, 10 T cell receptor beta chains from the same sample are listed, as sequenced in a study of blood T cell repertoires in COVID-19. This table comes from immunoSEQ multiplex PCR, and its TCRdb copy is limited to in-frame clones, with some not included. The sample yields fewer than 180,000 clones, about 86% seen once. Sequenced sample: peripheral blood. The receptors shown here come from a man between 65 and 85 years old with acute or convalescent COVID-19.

For the CDR3, the DNA is TGTGCCTGGAGTTTAGTCGCCTATGGCTACACCTTC. Protein: CAWSLVAYGYTF. J is TRBJ1-2 and V is TRBV30; D is unclear. Trimming took 2 bases from V and 4 from J, leaving 8 bases between them. The CDR3 sequence is 12 residues long. The germline gives CDR1 GTSNPN, CDR2 SVGIG (reference sequence).

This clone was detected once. The CDR3 sequence is CASSYRQGLKTEAFF. Here the CDR3 DNA reads TGTGCCAGCAGTTACCGACAGGGCTTAAAGACCGAAGCTTTCTTT. The chain has TRBV6-5 and TRBJ1-1, with TRBD1 matching over 7 bases. J gave up 8 bases and V 2 bases, and 11 bases lay outside the gene matches. CDR1 and CDR2 (germline): MNHEY, SVGAGI. This CDR3 spans 15 amino acids.

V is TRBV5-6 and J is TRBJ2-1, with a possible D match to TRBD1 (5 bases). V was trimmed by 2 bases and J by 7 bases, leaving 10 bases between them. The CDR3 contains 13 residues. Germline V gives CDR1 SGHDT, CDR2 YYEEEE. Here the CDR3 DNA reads TGTGCCAGCAGCTTTGGGGCCAGGAATGAGCAGTTCTTC. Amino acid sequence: CASSFGARNEQFF.

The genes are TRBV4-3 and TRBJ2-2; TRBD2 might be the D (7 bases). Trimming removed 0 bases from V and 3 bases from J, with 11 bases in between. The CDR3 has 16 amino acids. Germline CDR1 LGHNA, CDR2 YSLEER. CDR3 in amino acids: CASSQDRGADTGELFF. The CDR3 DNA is TGCGCCAGCAGCCAAGATCGGGGGGCCGACACCGGGGAGCTGTTTTTT.

CDR3 coding DNA: TGTGCCAGCAGCTCGACAGGGGACACCGGGGAGCTGTTTTTT. Its translation: CASSSTGDTGELFF. The gene calls are TRBV7-6 and TRBJ2-2, with TRBD1 identical over 8 bases. The CDR3 length is 14 residues. Germline V gene sequence: CDR1 SGHVS, CDR2 FNYEAQ. The V and J ends lost 4 bases and 3 bases, in that order; junction bases with no gene match: 1. Full variable domain (rest looked up from reference TRBV7-6 and TRBJ2-2): GAGVSQSPRYKVTKRGQDVALRCDPISGHVSLYWYRQALGQGPEFLTYFNYEAQQDKSGLPNDRFSAERPEGSISTLTIQRTEQRDSAMYRCASSSTGDTGELFFGEGSRLTVL.

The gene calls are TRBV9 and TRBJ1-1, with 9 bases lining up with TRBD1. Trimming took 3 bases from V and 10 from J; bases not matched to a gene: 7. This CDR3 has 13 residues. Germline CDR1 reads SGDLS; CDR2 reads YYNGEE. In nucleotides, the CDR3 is TGTGCCAGCAGCGAATCCGGGACAGGGAGAGCTTTCTTT. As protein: CASSESGTGRAFF.

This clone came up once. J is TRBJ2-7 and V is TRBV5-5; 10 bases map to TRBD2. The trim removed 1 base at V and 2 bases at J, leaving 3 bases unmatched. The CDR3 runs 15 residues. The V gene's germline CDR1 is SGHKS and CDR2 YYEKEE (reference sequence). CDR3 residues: CASSLTSGATYEQYF. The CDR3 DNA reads TGTGCCAGCAGCTTGACTAGCGGGGCCACCTACGAGCAGTACTTC.

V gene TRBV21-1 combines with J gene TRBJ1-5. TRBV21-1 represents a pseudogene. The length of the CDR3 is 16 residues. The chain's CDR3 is CASRGRTLYSNQPQHF. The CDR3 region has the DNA TGTGCCAGCAGGGGGAGAACACTTTATAGCAATCAGCCCCAGCATTTT.

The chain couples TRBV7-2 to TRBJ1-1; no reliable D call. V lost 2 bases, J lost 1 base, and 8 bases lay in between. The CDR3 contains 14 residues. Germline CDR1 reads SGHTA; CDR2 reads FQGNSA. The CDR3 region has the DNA TGTGCCAGCAGCTTATCTCCAGGGAACACTGAAGCTTTCTTT. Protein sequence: CASSLSPGNTEAFF.

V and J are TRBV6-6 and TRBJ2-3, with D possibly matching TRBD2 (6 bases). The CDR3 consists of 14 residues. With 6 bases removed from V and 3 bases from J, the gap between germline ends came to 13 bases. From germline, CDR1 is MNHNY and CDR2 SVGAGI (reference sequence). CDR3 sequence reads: CASRGVAETDTQYF. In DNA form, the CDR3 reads TGTGCCAGCAGGGGAGTAGCGGAGACAGATACGCAGTATTTT.